Listed below are T cell receptor beta chains from one sample, sequenced in a study of blood T cells in healthy people across ages. Each CDR3 protein is one row after TCRdb ran MiXCR on the 5' RACE reads. The sample consists of around 520,000 distinct CDR3 sequences, about 29% of them appearing once. In addition, the sample was reused for a study of T cells of mothers and their children.

Sequencing was performed on blood. These TCRs come from a boy between 2 and 10 years old in good health. The CDR3 runs from the conserved cysteine through the conserved F or W. The D gene is left open where the match is weak. Clone size, where shown, is once, few, many, or a class for clones that have expanded.

cdr3_length	clone_size	d_call	v_call	j_call	cdr3_aa	cdr3_nt
18	few	NA	TRBV5-6	TRBJ1-2	CASSLLGNGRVWDYGYIF	TGTGCCAGCAGCTTGCTTGGGAATGGGCGGGTGTGGGACTATGGCTACATCTTC
15	NA	NA	TRBV7-9	TRBJ2-5	CASSGDSGGAETQYF	TGTGCCAGCAGCGGAGACAGTGGGGGAGCGGAGACCCAGTACTTC
14	NA	NA	TRBV12-3/TRBV12-4	TRBJ2-1	CASSPPVPYNEQFF	TGTGCCAGCAGTCCCCCGGTCCCCTACAATGAGCAGTTCTTC
12	few	TRBD1	TRBV5-5	TRBJ1-2	CASSWTGYGYTF	TGTGCCAGCAGCTGGACAGGCTATGGCTACACCTTC
14	few	TRBD1	TRBV20-1	TRBJ2-7	CSAEDRVNSYEQYF	TGCAGTGCGGAGGACAGGGTCAACTCCTACGAGCAGTACTTC
14	NA	NA	TRBV2	TRBJ2-1	CASLLKKGRYEQFF	TGTGCCAGCCTCCTAAAGAAGGGGCGGTATGAGCAGTTCTTC
14	few	NA	TRBV12-3/TRBV12-4	TRBJ2-5	CASSPDTEDETQYF	TGTGCCAGCAGTCCGGACACGGAGGATGAGACCCAGTACTTC
14	NA	NA	TRBV5-1	TRBJ1-2	CASSALDSNYGYTF	TGCGCCAGCAGCGCCCTCGACAGTAACTATGGCTACACCTTC
15	NA	TRBD1	TRBV30	TRBJ2-3	CAWSTGGRGTDTQYF	TGTGCCTGGAGTACAGGGGGCAGAGGCACAGATACGCAGTATTTT
15	NA	NA	TRBV24-1	TRBJ2-2	CATSPGALNTGELFF	TGTGCCACCAGCCCGGGGGCCTTGAACACCGGGGAGCTGTTTTTT
13	NA	NA	TRBV29-1	TRBJ1-2	CSVESQDHYGYTF	TGCAGCGTTGAGTCGCAGGACCACTATGGCTACACCTTC
16	few	NA	TRBV11-2	TRBJ2-6	CASSLGGGGGANVLTF	TGTGCCAGCAGCTTAGGTGGGGGCGGAGGGGCCAACGTCCTGACTTTC